The subject of this entry is one T cell receptor beta chain. The sample comes from a study of blood T cell repertoires in COVID-19. Germline CDR1 and CDR2: SQVTM and ANQGSEA. V was clipped by 8 bases and J by 4 bases, with 18 bases between them. The CDR3 loop spans 14 amino acids. Here immunoSEQ multiplex PCR was the method, and the copy in TCRdb shows in-frame clones only, minus some. The data show hundreds of thousands of clones, over 80% seen once. Sequenced input: peripheral blood. This sequence originates from a woman younger than 35 with acute or convalescent COVID-19. This chain uses TRBV29-1 with TRBJ1-3, with D possibly being TRBD1 (5 bases). CDR3 amino acids: CSISSTGLGNTIYF. The CDR3 nucleotides are TGCAGCATCTCCTCAACAGGTCTCGGAAACACCATATATTTT.